This is a list of T cell receptor beta chains from one sample in a study of control samples from healthy donors and cancer patients. The protocol was immunoSEQ multiplex PCR, while the TCRdb copy is restricted to in-frame clones and leaves out a portion. The sample lists tens of thousands of clones, about nine tenths seen once, with around 5.8% in the top ten. The sequenced material came from blood. The receptor set was obtained from a man aged 45-65 years in good health. CDR3s include the opening cysteine and the closing phenylalanine or tryptophan. D genes are given only for firm matches. Size is omitted from some rows. Given values are once, few, many or a class for expanded clones.

D gene	clone size	V gene	J gene	CDR3 DNA	CDR3 protein
-	-	TRBV6-5	TRBJ2-7	TGTGCCAGCAGTCGACCCTCTAGCGAGCAGTACTTC	CASSRPSSEQYF
TRBD1	-	TRBV27	TRBJ1-2	TGTGCCAGCAGTACTCCTGACAGGGTGAATGGCTACACCTTC	CASSTPDRVNGYTF
-	-	TRBV12-5	TRBJ2-7	TGTGCTAGTGGTTTAGGCAGGGGGGCTTACGAGCAGTACTTC	CASGLGRGAYEQYF
-	-	TRBV7-2	TRBJ2-4	TGTGCCAGCAGCTTGGAAGGGGCCTCCGAAAACATTCAGTACTTC	CASSLEGASENIQYF
TRBD1	-	TRBV27	TRBJ1-4	TGTGCCAGCAAGAGACAGGGCGGATCCGTTTTCGAAAAACTGTTTTTT	CASKRQGGSVFEKLFF
-	few	TRBV21-1	TRBJ1-1	TGTGCCAGCAGCCCTGGGAGGGGATTCGGAAACACTGAAGCTTTCTTT	CASSPGRGFGNTEAFF
-	once	TRBV21-1	TRBJ2-7	TGTGCCAGCAGCAAAGAGGCAGGAGGACGCCAGGGGGAAGGCGAGCAGTACTTC	CASSKEAGGRQGEGEQYF
-	-	TRBV5-1	TRBJ1-2	TGCGCCAGCAGCTTGGGGGAACATGGCTACACCTTC	CASSLGEHGYTF
-	once	TRBV19	TRBJ1-5	TGTGCCAGTAGTCCCCCGGGGGGCAATCAGCCCCAGCATTTT	CASSPPGGNQPQHF
TRBD2	-	TRBV7-8	TRBJ2-5	TGTGCCAGCAGCCAGGGACTAGCGGGTCTAGAGACCCAGTACTTC	CASSQGLAGLETQYF
-	-	TRBV15	TRBJ1-4	TGTGCCACCAGCAGTCCTTATAAAATAGGAGCTAATGAAAAACTGTTTTTT	CATSSPYKIGANEKLFF
-	-	TRBV15	TRBJ1-5	TGTGCCACCAGCAGAGTGAACAATCAGCCCCAGCATTTT	CATSRVNNQPQHF
-	-	TRBV7-2	TRBJ1-2	TGTGCCAGCAGCTTGGGGGGGGAACGAAGTAACTATGGCTACACCTTC	CASSLGGERSNYGYTF
-	-	TRBV5-4	TRBJ2-1	TGTGCCAGCAGCTTCGGCCAGTACAATGAGCAGTTCTTC	CASSFGQYNEQFF
-	once	TRBV5-1	TRBJ2-7	TGCGCCAGCAGCTTGGTTACAGGCTACGAGCAGTACTTC	CASSLVTGYEQYF
-	-	TRBV19	TRBJ1-5	TGTGCCAGTAGTATAGTTCGGGATCAGCCCCAGCATTTT	CASSIVRDQPQHF
TRBD1	-	TRBV6-5	TRBJ1-2	TGTGCCAGCAGTTTTGGACAGGGGCGGGATGGCTACACCTTC	CASSFGQGRDGYTF
TRBD1	-	TRBV6-5	TRBJ2-7	TGTGCCAGCAGTTACAGTGGGACAGGTGGCGAGCAGTACTTC	CASSYSGTGGEQYF
TRBD1	medium-sized	TRBV4-2	TRBJ1-6	TGTGCCAGCAGCCCCGGGACAGATAATTCACCCCTCCACTTT	CASSPGTDNSPLHF
-	-	TRBV7-2	TRBJ2-1	TGTGCCAGCAGCTTAGTCCAGGGCGGCTACAATGAGCAGTTCTTC	CASSLVQGGYNEQFF
TRBD2	-	TRBV9	TRBJ2-3	TGTGCCAGCAGCATAGTAGCGGGCCTCACAGATACGCAGTATTTT	CASSIVAGLTDTQYF
-	-	TRBV12-3/TRBV12-4	TRBJ2-1	TGTGCCAGCAGTTTATCTAGCAACAATGAGCAGTTCTTC	CASSLSSNNEQFF
-	-	TRBV12-3/TRBV12-4	TRBJ2-5	TGTGCCAGCAGTTTGGGGAGGGAGACCCAGTACTTC	CASSLGRETQYF
-	-	TRBV19	TRBJ1-3	TGTGCCAGTAGTAAGGGACGGGACTACTCTGGAAACACCATATATTTT	CASSKGRDYSGNTIYF
-	-	TRBV5-6	TRBJ2-7	TGTGCCAGCAGCTCCACCCCACGACAGGGAGGGTACGAGCAGTACTTC	CASSSTPRQGGYEQYF
-	-	TRBV29-1	TRBJ2-7	TGCAGCGTTGGGCCAGAGTACGAGCAGTACTTC	CSVGPEYEQYF
-	-	TRBV19	TRBJ2-4	TGTGCCAGTGACGCCGGGGCAGACTGGGACACAGCCAAAAACATTCAGTACTTC	CASDAGADWDTAKNIQYF
-	-	TRBV6-5	TRBJ1-2	TGTGCCAGCAGCTCCGGGGCATCTGGCTACACCTTC	CASSSGASGYTF
-	-	TRBV24-1	TRBJ2-3	TGTGCCACCAGTGATTCAACATCCGGGAGTCTTGGGTCAGATACGCAGTATTTT	CATSDSTSGSLGSDTQYF
-	-	TRBV5-1	TRBJ1-2	TGCGCCAGCAGCTTGGAAAGAAACTATGGCTACACCTTC	CASSLERNYGYTF
-	-	TRBV2	TRBJ1-6	TGTGCCAGCAGTGTTCGGAGCTATAATTCACCCCTCCACTTT	CASSVRSYNSPLHF